This is a list of T cell receptor beta chains from one sample in a study of T cell responses to AZD1222 COVID-19 vaccine. Clones were sequenced by immunoSEQ multiplex PCR, and TCRdb holds only the in-frame ones, with some missing. The sample holds about 130,000 clones, roughly 89% seen once. This sample comprised peripheral blood, obtained on day 0 of AZD1222 vaccination. These receptors all come from an adult in good health. Each CDR3 is given with its conserved first and last residue.

TRBV30,TRBJ2-2,CAWTPSGGELFF
TRBV12-3/TRBV12-4,TRBJ2-7,CASSLFGEQYF
TRBV3-1/TRBV3-2,TRBJ2-2,CASHSLTGGSTGELFF
TRBV27,TRBJ1-4,CASRLDREGEKLFF
TRBV4-3,TRBJ1-4,CASSQTPRGRNEKLFF
TRBV13,TRBJ2-7,CASSSPDSSYEQYF
TRBV7-8,TRBJ2-7,CASSLQKTTYEQYF
TRBV11-2,TRBJ1-2,CASSPRDRGKDGYTF
TRBV4-3,TRBJ2-7,CASSQDKWTGGVGQYF
TRBV11-2,TRBJ1-3,CASSPGVFNTIYF
TRBV19,TRBJ1-2,CASSPDRGIYGYTF
TRBV2,TRBJ1-2,CASNRGQAYGYTF
TRBV27,TRBJ2-2,CASSLTRGNTGELFF
TRBV28,TRBJ2-1,CASSPSLPGQGNEQFF
TRBV5-6,TRBJ1-4,CASSLDGSTGGLSNEKLFF
TRBV6-2/TRBV6-3,TRBJ1-5,CASSRVTGLSNQPQHF
TRBV6-5,TRBJ1-2,CASSGQGRHGYTF
TRBV13,TRBJ1-1,CASSSSGSAAFF
TRBV5-4,TRBJ2-2,CASSQNTGELFF
TRBV7-9,TRBJ1-1,CASSFGPIDEWTEAFF
TRBV10-3,TRBJ2-7,CAISGSGSTPYEQYF
TRBV2,TRBJ2-7,CASRRGTSGNYEQYF
TRBV21-1,TRBJ2-1,CASSKDGCRNEQFF
TRBV6-8,TRBJ1-5,CASSYGKSQPQHF
TRBV30,TRBJ1-5,CAWSVQGASNQPQHF
TRBV30,TRBJ1-2,CAWYRDPYGYTF
TRBV29-1,TRBJ1-1,CSVDRGDTEAFF
TRBV7-3,TRBJ2-3,CASSQGGEGTDTQYF
TRBV19,TRBJ2-3,CASSSVAGATTDTQYF
TRBV11-2,TRBJ1-3,CASSLGQGNTIYF
TRBV28,TRBJ2-1,CASKAGVEQFF
TRBV6-5,TRBJ1-1,CASSHNYLNTEAFF
TRBV6-5,TRBJ1-2,CASSYGPWRGYTF
TRBV5-1,TRBJ2-5,CASSAGQGETQYF
TRBV20-1,TRBJ2-1,CSARDSEQFF
TRBV11-2,TRBJ1-2,CASSGSSYGYTF
TRBV4-2,TRBJ1-2,CASSQEGWGGYTF
TRBV2,TRBJ1-1,CASSLKLNMNTEAFF
TRBV5-5,TRBJ1-2,CASSSDRGYYGYTF
TRBV19,TRBJ1-2,CASSIEPLGGYTF
TRBV6-5,TRBJ1-2,CASSLGRDVSYTF
TRBV27,TRBJ1-2,CASMGSGGYTF
TRBV30,TRBJ2-2,CAWRYRGENTGELFF
TRBV3-1/TRBV3-2,TRBJ2-1,CASSQAMRGGHNEQFF
TRBV19,TRBJ1-3,CASRDITGKAGVGNTIYF
TRBV2,TRBJ1-2,CASAGRGAGYGYTF
TRBV18,TRBJ1-4,CASSPAGTPTNEKLFF
TRBV5-8,TRBJ1-5,CASSGTGGRRDGVINQPQHF
TRBV4-1,TRBJ2-3,CASSQDQGWGDTQYF
TRBV7-2,TRBJ2-1,CASSSTGTGIVNEQFF
TRBV7-8,TRBJ1-1,CASSSDRLNTEAFF
TRBV10-3,TRBJ1-3,CATSTGGFGNTIYF
TRBV29-1,TRBJ1-1,CSVVPGAWNTEAFF
TRBV4-1,TRBJ1-5,CASSPRGAANQPQHF
TRBV15,TRBJ2-1,CATSRDRQSTIF
TRBV5-1,TRBJ2-5,CASSLAGTVAETQYF
TRBV2,TRBJ2-1,CASRDRGREQFF